This T cell receptor (beta chain) is from a study of blood T cell repertoires in COVID-19. About the study: Material from acute and convalescent COVID-19 was sourced from the United States, Italy and Spain.

As handled by the study authors: By means of reference gene primer amplification, nucleated cell counts were estimated. The table came from immunoSEQ multiplex PCR; TCRdb's copy has only in-frame clones and leaves some out. V and J calls and clone size are copied from that table; D and trimming were computed from the DNA. The table shows around 400,000 clones, with about 90% occurring only once. Recruitment covered about 25 US areas and drew participants whose ages spanned roughly 18 to 89 years. Cohort 3 recovered donors had two negative PCRs, clearance, or symptom resolution. Trimming shortened V by 1 base and J by 14 bases, and 15 bases separated the two germline ends. Germline V lookup: CDR1 SGHDN, CDR2 FVKESK. There are 13 residues in the CDR3.

Material for sequencing was PBMCs or T cells enriched from blood (not recorded which). This chain links TRBV14 with TRBJ2-1; TRBD2 might be the D (6 bases). This receptor was taken from a woman between 25 and 40 years old who had recovered from COVID-19. The DNA for the CDR3 is TGTGCCAGCAGCCAAGCTAGGGCTAGCGCTAAGTTCTTC. Translation gives CASSQARASAKFF.